The 9 T cell receptor beta chains below were found in one sample sequenced in a study of blood T cells in healthy people across ages. Primers used in a second PCR of about 6 to 11 cycles were a sample-barcoded 5' primer and a J-beta primer mix. In TCRdb, the 5' RACE reads were re-called with MiXCR into one record per CDR3 protein. The sample includes approximately 1,000,000 distinct CDR3 sequences, more than 30% of them seen just once. Sequencing was done on a sample of blood. All receptors derive from a man in his late teens or twenties in good health.

This clonotype showed up many times. The gene calls are TRBV7-3 and TRBJ2-3; D gene ambiguous. CDR3 length: 13 amino acids. Trimming took 5 bases from V and 1 from J, leaving 7 bases between them. Germline CDR1 reads SGHTA; CDR2 reads FQGTGA. CDR3 DNA sequence: TGTGCCAGCAGCCCCGCCGGCACAGATACGCAGTATTTT. Protein product: CASSPAGTDTQYF.

Written as DNA, the CDR3 is TGCGCCAGCAGCTGGGGCCCGGGAGGCACAGATACGCAGTATTTT. This encodes CASSWGPGGTDTQYF. This chain joins TRBV5-1 and TRBJ2-3; maybe TRBD2 (6 bases). The CDR3 runs to 15 residues. The germline V gene encodes CDR1 SGHRS and CDR2 YFSETQ. The V and J ends lost 3 bases and 1 base respectively, with 12 bases between them.

The sample holds a few counts of this clonotype. V and J are TRBV6-1 and TRBJ1-2; the D is unclear. The V gene lost 3 bases and the J gene lost 1 base, with 12 bases spanning the gap. The germline V gene encodes CDR1 MNHNS and CDR2 SASEGT. CDR3 size: 15 residues. The CDR3 loop is CASSDRRINNYGYTF. The DNA for the CDR3 is TGTGCCAGCAGTGACCGTCGGATAAATAACTATGGCTACACCTTC.

There are a few counts of this clonotype. This chain uses TRBV7-2 with TRBJ1-1; D not certain. Germline V gene lookup returns CDR1 SGHTA and CDR2 FQGNSA. The V end was cut by 1 base, the J end by 3 bases, with 9 bases between. The CDR3 spans 14 residues. The CDR3 protein is CASSLDWFDTEAFF. Here the CDR3 DNA reads TGTGCCAGCAGCTTAGATTGGTTCGACACTGAAGCTTTCTTT.

The rearrangement uses TRBV7-9 and TRBJ2-6, with no clear D. CDR1 is SEHNR, CDR2 FQNEAQ, per germline (reference sequence). Trimming cost V 2 bases and J 0 bases, with 8 bases left between them. The CDR3 has 16 amino acids. The CDR3 nucleotides read TGTGCCAGCAGCTTAATGGGGTACTCTGGGGCCAACGTCCTGACTTTC. It is translated as CASSLMGYSGANVLTF.

This clonotype was found a few times. V usage is TRBV20-1 and J usage is TRBJ1-6; D gene unclear. The V gene lost 5 bases and the J gene lost 5 bases, with 13 bases spanning the gap. This CDR3 is 14 amino acids long. From germline, CDR1 is DFQATT and CDR2 SNEGSKA (reference sequence). The DNA of the CDR3 is TGCAGTGCTCCCGGGCCCGACCATAATTCACCCCTCCACTTT. It yields the protein CSAPGPDHNSPLHF.

This clonotype was seen repeatedly, ten times or more. The J gene is TRBJ1-1, the V gene TRBV12-3 or TRBV12-4; the D gene is possibly TRBD1 (5 bases). V gave up 4 bases and J gave up 1 base, with 10 bases separating them. This CDR3 region has 14 residues. The CDR3 DNA is TGTGCCAGCAGTTCGGCCGGACAGAACACTGAAGCTTTCTTT. Amino acid sequence: CASSSAGQNTEAFF.

V gene TRBV20-1 combines with J gene TRBJ1-1; no clear D. Germline loops: CDR1 DFQATT, CDR2 SNEGSKA (reference sequence). This CDR3 comprises 13 residues. V shed 3 bases and J shed 2 bases, with 10 bases lying between them. CDR3 in amino acids: CSARFQPNTEAFF. The CDR3 DNA reads TGCAGTGCTAGGTTTCAGCCCAACACTGAAGCTTTCTTT.

The chain carries TRBV5-6 and TRBJ2-1, with D perhaps TRBD1 (5 bases). V was shortened by 5 bases and J by 1 base, with 10 bases between the two germline ends. This CDR3 is built from 14 residues. Germline V gives CDR1 SGHDT, CDR2 YYEEEE. CDR3 bases: TGTGCCAGCAGTAAGGGGTTATCCTACAATGAGCAGTTCTTC. Its translation is CASSKGLSYNEQFF.